This T cell receptor (beta chain) stems from a study of T-cell reconstitution after alpha-beta-depleted transplantation in children. The germline V and J ends were trimmed by 4 bases and 0 bases, with 20 bases remaining between them. This CDR3 region has 17 residues. CDR1 and CDR2 (germline): SGHRS, YFSETQ. General study results and limits: The authors attributed T-cell counts and diversity one year after transplant mostly to newly produced T cells. There were reportedly several hundred expanded graft clones from which alpha-beta T cells came about two months after transplant.

Unique molecular identifiers featured in how the TCRbeta library was prepared. One entry per CDR3 protein, called by TCRdb with MiXCR from the PCR reads. There are a few hundred thousand distinct CDR3 sequences in the sample; over 25% occur only once, and about a third lies in the top ten. Details on this clonotype: Antigen unknown.

The V and J genes are TRBV5-1 and TRBJ2-7; D is possibly TRBD2 (5 bases). This specimen consisted of PBMCs, obtained before TCRalphabeta/CD19-depleted stem cell transplant. The receptor was isolated from a boy younger than two with Wiskott-Aldrich syndrome, due to receive a stem cell transplant. The CDR3 nucleotides are TGCGCCAGCAGCCCGGGAAACCACTCCCGTTTCTCCTACGAGCAGTACTTC. It codes for CASSPGNHSRFSYEQYF. Full variable domain (outside the CDR3, taken from reference TRBV5-1 and TRBJ2-7): KAGVTQTPRYLIKTRGQQVTLSCSPISGHRSVSWYQQTPGQGLQFLFEYFSETQRNKGNFPGRFSGRQFSNSRSEMNVSTLELGDSALYLCASSPGNHSRFSYEQYFGPGTRLTVT.